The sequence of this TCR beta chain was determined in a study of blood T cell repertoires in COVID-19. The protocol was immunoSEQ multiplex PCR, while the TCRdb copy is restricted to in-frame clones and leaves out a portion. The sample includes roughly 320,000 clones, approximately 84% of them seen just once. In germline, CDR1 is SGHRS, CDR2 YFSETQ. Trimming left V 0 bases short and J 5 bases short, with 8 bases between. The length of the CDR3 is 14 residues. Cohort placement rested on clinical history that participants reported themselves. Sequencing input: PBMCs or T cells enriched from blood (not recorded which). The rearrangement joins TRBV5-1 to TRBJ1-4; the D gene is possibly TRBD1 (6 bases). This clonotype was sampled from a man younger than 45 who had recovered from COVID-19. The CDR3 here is CASSLGTANEKLFF. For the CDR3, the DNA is TGCGCCAGCAGCTTGGGGACAGCAAATGAAAAACTGTTTTTT.